This T cell receptor beta chain was recorded in a study of T cell clusters in autoimmune cytopenias. Study observations and caveats: TRB repertoire shifts in secondary cytopenia and chronic lymphocytic leukemia mostly reflected lymphoma, not autoimmunity.

Multiplex touch-down PCR amplified TRB using TRB-A and TRB-B pools in one tube. TCRdb reprocessed the multiplex PCR reads, with one entry per CDR3 protein and no DNA. The sample includes several thousand distinct CDR3 sequences. Each sample's input was about 250 ng genomic DNA, 35,000 to 40,000 genome equivalents. By frequency, this clonotype registers medium-sized (0.01 to 0.1%). Its matching antigen is unknown. CDR1 is SGHVS and CDR2 is FNYEAQ in the germline V gene. The CDR3 spans 14 residues. These data were also reused for a study on T cell repertoires in aging, cancer and after chemotherapy.

The rearrangement joins TRBV7-6 to TRBJ2-3. This receptor was taken from a human donor with chronic lymphocytic leukemia. The donor label of this sample is uncertain. The source material was peripheral blood. The CDR3: CASSLYELADTQYF.